The clone carrying this T cell receptor (beta chain) was seen once. This sample was included in a study of blood T cell repertoires in COVID-19. Assay used: immunoSEQ multiplex PCR; TCRdb lists only in-frame clones, some missing. The table shows 150,000 to 200,000 clones, with approximately 84% occurring only once. There are 16 residues in the CDR3. Germline assignment: CDR1 SGHRS and CDR2 YFSETQ. V shed 2 bases, J shed 2 bases, and the junction held 7 bases outside the gene matches. Material for sequencing was peripheral blood. This chain links TRBV5-1 with TRBJ1-2; 9 nucleotides line up with TRBD1. The sequence was collected from a woman aged 80 or over with acute or convalescent COVID-19. For the CDR3, the DNA is TGCGCCAGCAGCTTATTATGGACAGGGGAGAACTATGGCTACACCTTC. Protein product: CASSLLWTGENYGYTF. The variable domain in full, completed from reference TRBV5-1 and TRBJ1-2, reads KAGVTQTPRYLIKTRGQQVTLSCSPISGHRSVSWYQQTPGQGLQFLFEYFSETQRNKGNFPGRFSGRQFSNSRSEMNVSTLELGDSALYLCASSLLWTGENYGYTFGSGTRLTVV.